The clone carrying this TCR beta chain was seen a few times. V was pared by 7 bases and J by 5 bases, with 17 bases between. Germline V lookup: CDR1 SEHNR, CDR2 FQNEAQ (reference sequence). CDR3 length equals 14 residues. This sample was included in a study of beta chain features in type 1 diabetes. The authors reverse transcribed all of the isolated RNA, so sequencing captured expressed TCRB transcripts. Measured with immunoSEQ multiplex PCR; TCRdb has only the in-frame clones, and not every one. This sample has around 310,000 clones, with approximately 11% found just once. The chain uses TRBV7-9 and TRBJ2-5, with D tentatively TRBD1 (6 bases). The receptor's source is a woman aged 30 to 39 in good health. The sequenced sample consisted of naive CD4+ T cells from blood. CDR3 sequence: CASTPAGVGETQYF. The DNA of the CDR3 is TGTGCCAGCACCCCGGCAGGGGTTGGCGAGACCCAGTACTTC.